The source of this T cell receptor (beta chain) is a study of early T cells in non-severe SARS-CoV-2 infection (dated by TCRdb to about 2021). For the wider study: Bulk RNA from unsorted whole blood was used for TCR sequencing, so alpha and beta chains could not be paired. Paper-wide results and their limitations: VDJdb matching was skewed toward anti-spike CD8 responses and likely underestimated virus-specific expansions by missing private and CD4 specificities.

V sheds 6 bases and J sheds 9 bases, leaving 9 bases between their ends. The CDR3 spans 10 residues, from the cysteine through the phenylalanine. CDR3 DNA is the only sequence kept; it has 30 bases, read in frame from the first base. CDR1 and CDR2 (DFQATT, SNEGSKA) derive from the germline V gene (reference sequence). The library was produced with 5' RACE. The sequencer was a NextSeq 500. In the TCR library protocol, unique molecular identifiers were attached to individual cDNA molecules to correct for PCR bias and sequencing error. Sequencing covered both TCR alpha and beta chains, and within each sample the abundances of alpha and beta sequences were tightly co-correlated. In the authors' own workflow: Decombinator V4 was used to annotate TCR sequences for V gene, J gene and CDR3. TCRs were defined as expanded if a significant change between any two time points was detected under a Poisson model with p below 0.0001. Abundances of TCRs were expressed as counts per million after normalisation to the total number of TCRs sequenced in each sample. TRAV1-2 paired with TRAJ12, TRAJ20 or TRAJ33 defined MAIT TCRs, while TRAV10 paired with TRAJ18 defined iNKT TCRs. VDJdb, accessed 1 November 2021, was searched for CMV, EBV and SARS-CoV-2 annotated TCRs, excluding TCRs annotated for multiple antigens. TCRdb reprocessing: public reads trimmed at Q25 with fastp, clones called with MiXCR, in-frame beta chains kept. Every entry covers one CDR3 protein and lists the most common genes and DNA from its rows. TCRdb, rather than the study authors, made the V and J calls. For this sample the table gives roughly 41,000 distinct CDR3 sequences, of which roughly 6.2% were detected only once. 25% to 30% of the sample is held by the ten biggest clonotypes.

This was a case-control study nested in a cohort of healthcare workers in London, UK, who had nasopharyngeal swab PCR tests and blood samples taken every week. Between 23 and 31 March 2020, the week of the UK lockdown, healthcare workers were enrolled and then followed up weekly for as long as 16 weeks. This clonotype was counted ten times or more. Its specific antigen is unknown. Within one base of it there is no much larger clone, and no base qualities were kept. The specimen was whole blood. This receptor was taken from an adult who was a healthcare worker with PCR-confirmed SARS-CoV-2 infection or an uninfected control (not recorded which). This sequence uses TRBV20-1 and TRBJ1-3, with the D gene not confidently named. CDR3 protein: CSAIAGTIYF. The sequence in DNA is TGCAGTGCCATAGCGGGCACCATATATTTT.